This T cell receptor (beta chain) appears in the sequencing data of a study of T cells after yellow fever vaccination. TCRdb recomputed calls from the 5' RACE reads with MiXCR, one row per CDR3 protein. The table includes under 200,000 distinct CDR3 sequences, 6% to 7.5% detected once. This clonotype has a count of ten or more. The CDR3 has 16 amino acids. CDR1 is SGHRS, CDR2 YFSETQ, per germline. V lost 1 base, J lost 6 bases, and 14 bases lay in between. The V call is TRBV5-1, the J call TRBJ1-6; no clear D gene. Material: CD4+ T cells sorted from PBMCs, obtained 4 to 5 days after the first yellow fever vaccination. This TCR derives from a man younger than 30 who received the YFV17D yellow fever vaccine. CDR3 sequence (DNA): TGCGCCAGCAGCTTGAGAGCTGCGGTTGGTAATTCACCCCTCCACTTT. This encodes CASSLRAAVGNSPLHF.